Shown below are 2 T cell receptor beta chains from a single sample sequenced in a study of cytomegalovirus exposure and HLA in healthy donors. Profiling relied on immunoSEQ multiplex PCR, and the TCRdb table lists in-frame clones only, not all of them. Of 150,000 to 200,000 clones detected, roughly 80% appear once; the ten largest clones hold 2.8%. The specimen was PBMCs. These receptors came from a woman between 18 and 29 years old in good health and CMV-seropositive.

This sequence joins TRBV29-1 and TRBJ2-1; a weak D match, TRBD1 (5 bases). V was clipped by 1 base and J by 0 bases, with 16 bases between them. The CDR3 has 17 residues. Germline V gene data show CDR1 as SQVTM and CDR2 as ANQGSEA. In DNA, the CDR3 is TGCAGCGTTGAAGGTTCACCAGGGCTTAGCTCCTACAATGAGCAGTTCTTC. Amino acid sequence: CSVEGSPGLSSYNEQFF.

The chain employs TRBV5-1 and TRBJ1-1, with 10 bases lining up with TRBD1. Per the germline V gene, CDR1 is SGHRS and CDR2 is YFSETQ. J was trimmed by 5 bases and V by 2 bases; bases with no gene match: 6. The CDR3 contains 15 residues. CDR3 nucleotides: TGCGCCAGCAGCTTCGGTGGACAGGGGGTGACTGAAGCTTTCTTT. Translating it yields CASSFGGQGVTEAFF.